This T cell receptor (beta chain) was sequenced in a study of blood T cell repertoires in COVID-19. About the study: The samples span acute and convalescent COVID-19 from the United States, Italy and Spain.

Deletions cut 9 bases from V and 3 bases from J, with 24 bases between. The CDR3 covers 16 residues. CDR1 and CDR2 from the germline V gene are LGHNT and FRNRAP. The protocol was immunoSEQ multiplex PCR, while the TCRdb copy is restricted to in-frame clones and leaves out a portion. The sample lists some 20,000 clones; 75% to 95% were seen once. Sequenced: peripheral blood. The chain combines TRBV12-5 with TRBJ2-7; TRBD2 is a possible D gene (7 bases). This sequence originates from a human donor in a cohort sampled during active COVID-19. CDR3 nucleotide sequence: TGTGCTAGACTCTCACAGGGAGGGGCCGAGAACTACGAGCAGTACTTC. This encodes CARLSQGGAENYEQYF. Looking up the rest from reference TRBV12-5 and TRBJ2-7 gives the full variable domain: DARVTQTPRHKVTEMGQEVTMRCQPILGHNTVFWYRQTMMQGLELLAYFRNRAPLDDSGMPKDRFSAEMPDATLATLKIQPSEPRDSAVYFCARLSQGGAENYEQYFGPGTRLTVT.